This T cell receptor (beta chain) was captured by sequencing in a study of T cell responses to AZD1222 COVID-19 vaccine. Pooling covered second doses at about 4 or about 12 weeks. As regards this clone: Its antigen is still unknown.

The study's findings and limits: Repertoires were sampled only after the peak T cell response.

V was trimmed by 1 base and J by 1 base, leaving 11 bases between them. CDR1 is SEHNR and CDR2 is FQNEAQ in the germline V gene (reference sequence). The CDR3 covers 15 residues. The data were produced by immunoSEQ multiplex PCR, yet TCRdb's version contains in-frame clones alone and is incomplete. The sample gives some 18,000 clones, roughly 80% of which show up once; roughly a fifth is in the top ten. The material sequenced was peripheral blood, taken 28 days after the second AZD1222 dose. The rearrangement links TRBV7-9 to TRBJ2-7; weak D call: TRBD2 (6 bases). The sequence came from an adult who received the AZD1222 COVID-19 vaccine. CDR3 residues: CASSLGGGRSYEQYF. The CDR3 DNA reads TGTGCCAGCAGCTTAGGGGGAGGACGGTCCTACGAGCAGTACTTC.